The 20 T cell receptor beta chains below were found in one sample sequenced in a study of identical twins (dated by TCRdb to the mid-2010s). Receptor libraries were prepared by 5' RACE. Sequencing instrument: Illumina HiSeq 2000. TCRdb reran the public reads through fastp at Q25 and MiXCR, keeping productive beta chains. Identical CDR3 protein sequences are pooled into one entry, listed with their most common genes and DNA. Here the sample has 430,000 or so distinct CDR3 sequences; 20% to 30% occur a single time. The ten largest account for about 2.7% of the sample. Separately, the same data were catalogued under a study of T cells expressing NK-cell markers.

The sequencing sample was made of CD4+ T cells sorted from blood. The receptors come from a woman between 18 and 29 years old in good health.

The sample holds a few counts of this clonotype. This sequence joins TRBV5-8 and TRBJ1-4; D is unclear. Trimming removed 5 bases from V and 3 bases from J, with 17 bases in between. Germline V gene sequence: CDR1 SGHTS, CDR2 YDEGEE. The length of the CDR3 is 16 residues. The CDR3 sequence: CASSSTGRGANEKLFF. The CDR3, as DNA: TGTGCCAGCAGTTCGACCGGCCGGGGAGCTAATGAAAAACTGTTTTTT.

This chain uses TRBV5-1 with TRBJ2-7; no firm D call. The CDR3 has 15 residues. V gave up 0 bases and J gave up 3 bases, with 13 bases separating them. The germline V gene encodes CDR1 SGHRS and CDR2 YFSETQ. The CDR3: CASSLAPRPDYEQYF. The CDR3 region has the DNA TGCGCCAGCAGCTTGGCTCCCAGGCCTGACTACGAGCAGTACTTC.

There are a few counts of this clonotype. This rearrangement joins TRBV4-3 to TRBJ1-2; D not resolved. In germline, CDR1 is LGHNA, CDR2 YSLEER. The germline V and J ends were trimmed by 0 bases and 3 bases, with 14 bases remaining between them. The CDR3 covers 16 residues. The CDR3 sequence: CASSQDRAGTYYGYTF. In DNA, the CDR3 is TGCGCCAGCAGCCAAGATAGGGCAGGAACGTACTATGGCTACACCTTC.

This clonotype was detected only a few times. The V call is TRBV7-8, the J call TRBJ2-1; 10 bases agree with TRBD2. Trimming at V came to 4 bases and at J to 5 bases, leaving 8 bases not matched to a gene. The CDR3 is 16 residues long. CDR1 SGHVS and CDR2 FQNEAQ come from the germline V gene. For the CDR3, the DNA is TGTGCCAGCAGCTCATCCCCGGGACTAGCGAACAATGAGCAGTTCTTC. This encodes CASSSSPGLANNEQFF.

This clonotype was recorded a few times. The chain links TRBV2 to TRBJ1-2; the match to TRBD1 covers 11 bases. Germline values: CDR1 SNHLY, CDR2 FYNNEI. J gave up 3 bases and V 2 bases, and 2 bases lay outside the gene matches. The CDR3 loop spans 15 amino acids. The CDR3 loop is CASSERDRGYYGYTF. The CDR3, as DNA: TGTGCCAGCAGTGAAAGGGACAGGGGGTACTATGGCTACACCTTC.

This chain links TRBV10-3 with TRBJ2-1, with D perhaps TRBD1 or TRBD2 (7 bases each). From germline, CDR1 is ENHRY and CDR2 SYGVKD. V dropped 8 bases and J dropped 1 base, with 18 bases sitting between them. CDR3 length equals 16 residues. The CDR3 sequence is CAIGQGGGRSYNEQFF. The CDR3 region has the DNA TGTGCCATCGGGCAGGGGGGGGGGCGATCCTACAATGAGCAGTTCTTC.

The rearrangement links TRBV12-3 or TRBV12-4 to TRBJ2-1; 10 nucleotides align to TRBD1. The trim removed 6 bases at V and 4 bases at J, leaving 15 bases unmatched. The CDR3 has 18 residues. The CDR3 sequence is CASRPPPGQGFVYNEQFF. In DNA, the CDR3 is TGTGCCAGCAGGCCGCCACCGGGACAGGGGTTCGTATACAATGAGCAGTTCTTC.

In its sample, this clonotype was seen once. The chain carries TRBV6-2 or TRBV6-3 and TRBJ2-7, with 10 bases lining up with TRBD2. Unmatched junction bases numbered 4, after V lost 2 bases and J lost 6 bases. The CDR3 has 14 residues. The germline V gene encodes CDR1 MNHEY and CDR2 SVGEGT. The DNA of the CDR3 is TGTGCCAGCAGTTACGTAAGCGGGGGGGCCGAGCAGTACTTC. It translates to CASSYVSGGAEQYF.

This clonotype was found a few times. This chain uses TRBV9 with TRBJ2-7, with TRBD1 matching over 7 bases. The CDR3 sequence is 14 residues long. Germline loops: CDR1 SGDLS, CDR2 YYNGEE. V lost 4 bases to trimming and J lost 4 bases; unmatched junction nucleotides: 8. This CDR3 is CASSSGQGDYEQYF. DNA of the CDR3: TGTGCCAGCAGCTCCGGTCAGGGGGATTACGAGCAGTACTTC.

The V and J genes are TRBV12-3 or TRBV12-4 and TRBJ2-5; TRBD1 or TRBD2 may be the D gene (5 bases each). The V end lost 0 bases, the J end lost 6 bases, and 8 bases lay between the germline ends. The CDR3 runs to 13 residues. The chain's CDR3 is CASSLAGVQTQYF. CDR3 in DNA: TGTGCCAGCAGTTTAGCGGGGGTACAGACCCAGTACTTC.

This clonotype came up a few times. The CDR3 sequence is CASSFGDKDTQYF. The CDR3 DNA is TGTGCCAGCAGCTTCGGCGACAAAGATACGCAGTATTTT. The rearrangement uses TRBV5-6 and TRBJ2-3; D is unresolved. CDR3 length: 13 residues. Germline V gene sequence: CDR1 SGHDT, CDR2 YYEEEE. The ends were cut back, 2 bases at V and 5 bases at J, with 9 bases in the middle.

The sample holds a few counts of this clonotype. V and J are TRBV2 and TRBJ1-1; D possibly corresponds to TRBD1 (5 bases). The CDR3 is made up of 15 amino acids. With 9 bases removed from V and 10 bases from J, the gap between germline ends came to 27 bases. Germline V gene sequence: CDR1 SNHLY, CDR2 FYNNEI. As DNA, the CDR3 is TGTGCCAGTGAGAGTACGAGACAGTCTGGGAACAGAGCTTTCTTT. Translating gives CASESTRQSGNRAFF.

The CDR3 DNA reads TGTGCCAGTAGTCCAATTAGCGGGGTCTCCTACAATGAGCAGTTCTTC. It translates to CASSPISGVSYNEQFF. The chain combines TRBV19 with TRBJ2-1, with 8 bases that match TRBD2. The CDR3 contains 16 residues. Per germline, CDR1 LNHDA and CDR2 SQIVND (reference sequence). Germline trimming cut 5 bases from V and 0 bases from J; bases unmatched to any gene: 6.

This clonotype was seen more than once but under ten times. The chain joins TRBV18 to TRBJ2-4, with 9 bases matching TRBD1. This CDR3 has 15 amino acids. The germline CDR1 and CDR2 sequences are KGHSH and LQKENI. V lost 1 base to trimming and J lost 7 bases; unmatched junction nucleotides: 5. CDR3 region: CASSPQATGGNIQYF. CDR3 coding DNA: TGTGCCAGCTCACCACAGGCGACAGGGGGGAACATTCAGTACTTC.

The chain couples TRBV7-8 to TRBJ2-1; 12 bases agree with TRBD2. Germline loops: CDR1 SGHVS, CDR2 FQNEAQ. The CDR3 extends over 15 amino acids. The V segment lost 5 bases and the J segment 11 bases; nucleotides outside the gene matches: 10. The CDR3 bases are TGTGCCAGCAGCACCCAGCGGACTAGCGGGGTGCAGCAGTTCTTC. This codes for CASSTQRTSGVQQFF.

The CDR3 DNA reads TGTGCCATTCTCACGGCCTGGAGGAACACTGAAGCTTTCTTT. It encodes CAILTAWRNTEAFF. The chain couples TRBV6-1 to TRBJ1-1, with D unclear. Trimming pared 10 bases from V and 1 base from J, leaving 16 bases between. CDR3 length equals 14 residues. CDR1 and CDR2 (germline): MNHNS, SASEGT.

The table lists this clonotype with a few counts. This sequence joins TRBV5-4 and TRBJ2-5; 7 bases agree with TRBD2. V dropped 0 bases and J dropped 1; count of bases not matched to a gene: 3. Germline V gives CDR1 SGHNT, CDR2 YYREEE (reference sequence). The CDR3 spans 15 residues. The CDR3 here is CASSLVVAGQETQYF. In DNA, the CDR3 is TGTGCCAGCAGCTTGGTCGTAGCGGGCCAAGAGACCCAGTACTTC.

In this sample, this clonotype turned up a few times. The CDR3 loop reads CASSEYIGLGYTF. The CDR3 coding sequence is TGTGCCAGCAGTGAATATATAGGACTTGGCTACACCTTC. The chain combines TRBV25-1 with TRBJ1-2; no reliable D call. The CDR3 runs 13 residues. CDR1 is MGHDK, CDR2 SYGVNS, per germline. V was pared by 0 bases and J by 7 bases, with 9 bases between.

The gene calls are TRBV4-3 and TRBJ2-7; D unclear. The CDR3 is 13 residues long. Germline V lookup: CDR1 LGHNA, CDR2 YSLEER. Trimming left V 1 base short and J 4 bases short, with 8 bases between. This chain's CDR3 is CASSQGGPYEQYF. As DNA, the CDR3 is TGCGCCAGCAGCCAAGGTGGACCGTACGAGCAGTACTTC.

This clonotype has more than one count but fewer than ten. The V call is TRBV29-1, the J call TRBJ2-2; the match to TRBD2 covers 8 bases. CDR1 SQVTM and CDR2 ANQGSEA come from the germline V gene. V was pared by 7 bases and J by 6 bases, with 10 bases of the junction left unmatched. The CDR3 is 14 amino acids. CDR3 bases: TGCAGCGCCGGGAGGGACGTTTTCCCCGGGGAGCTGTTTTTT. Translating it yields CSAGRDVFPGELFF.